This T cell receptor (beta chain) came from a study of CD8 T cells in ankylosing spondylitis. This clonotype was counted at least ten times. Its antigen is still unknown. Study-level findings and limits: Under 10 highly homologous variants formed a TCR beta motif that appeared characteristic of ankylosing spondylitis blood.

The CDR3 totals 15 residues. Losses at the gene ends were 3 bases for V and 6 bases for J; bases not matched to a gene: 11. The germline CDR1 and CDR2 sequences are SQVTM and ANQGSEA. Via MiXCR, TCRdb re-called the 5' RACE reads, giving one row per CDR3 protein. The sample holds over 200,000 distinct CDR3 sequences, approximately 16% seen once. The chain couples TRBV29-1 to TRBJ2-3, with TRBD2 matching over 8 bases. The origin of this receptor is a male donor with ankylosing spondylitis. The sample taken for sequencing was blood, either unsorted or a sorted T cell fraction (not recorded which). Here the CDR3 reads CSVEILAAHGDTQYF. The CDR3, as DNA: TGCAGCGTTGAGATACTAGCGGCGCACGGCGATACGCAGTATTTT.